Below are 8 T cell receptor beta chains sequenced from a single sample in a study of shared clonotypes between healthy human individuals. Sequencing used immunoSEQ multiplex PCR; TCRdb keeps in-frame clones, though not all of them. The sample yields 2 million to 2.5 million clones, approximately 94% seen once. Sequencing input: naive CD4+ T cells sorted from blood. Subset in this sample: CD45RA+ positively selected. All receptors come from a man younger than 35 in good health.

The chain has TRBV9 and TRBJ2-1, with TRBD2 identical over 13 bases. The V and J ends lost 3 bases and 10 bases, in that order; junction bases with no gene match: 7. The germline V gene encodes CDR1 SGDLS and CDR2 YYNGEE. CDR3 length: 15 amino acids. The CDR3 loop reads CASSAGLAGAGEQFF. In DNA form, the CDR3 reads TGTGCCAGCAGCGCAGGACTAGCGGGAGCAGGGGAGCAGTTCTTC.

The V gene is TRBV5-4, the J gene TRBJ1-1; D call uncertain. Trimming removed 0 bases from V and 7 bases from J, with 10 bases in between. The CDR3 covers 13 residues. The V gene's germline CDR1 is SGHNT and CDR2 YYREEE (reference sequence). CDR3 sequence (DNA): TGTGCCAGCAGCTTGGATGGGGTTGTTGAAGCTTTCTTT. Protein: CASSLDGVVEAFF.

CDR3 DNA sequence: TGTGCCAGCAGTTACTCGACATCGGGAGTCTACGAGCAGTACTTC. It specifies CASSYSTSGVYEQYF. The chain is built from TRBV6-5 and TRBJ2-7; possibly TRBD2 for D (6 bases). V lost 0 bases, J lost 3 bases, and 12 bases lay in between. This CDR3 contains 15 residues. From germline, CDR1 is MNHEY and CDR2 SVGAGI.

The V and J genes are TRBV7-9 and TRBJ2-7, with TRBD1 identical over 12 bases. V gave up 5 bases and J gave up 4 bases; unmatched junction bases: 12. This CDR3 contains 17 residues. CDR1 and CDR2 from the germline V gene are SEHNR and FQNEAQ (reference sequence). CDR3 nucleotide sequence: TGTGCCAGCAGCCGCTCCGGGACAGGGGGCAGTTCTTACGAGCAGTACTTC. Amino acids: CASSRSGTGGSSYEQYF.

The chain links TRBV30 to TRBJ1-1; D might be TRBD1 (6 bases). This CDR3 comprises 14 residues. Germline V CDR1 and CDR2: GTSNPN, SVGIG (reference sequence). Trimming took 2 bases from V and 1 from J, leaving 11 bases between them. CDR3 coding DNA: TGTGCCTGGAGTACCGGACAGAAGAACACTGAAGCTTTCTTT. Translating it yields CAWSTGQKNTEAFF.

This chain links TRBV18 with TRBJ2-3, with 10 bases aligning to TRBD2. This CDR3 is 17 amino acids long. Germline V gene sequence: CDR1 KGHSH, CDR2 LQKENI. The V and J ends lost 6 bases and 5 bases, in that order; junction bases with no gene match: 14. DNA for the CDR3: TGTGCCAGCTCTCGGGGACTAGCGTTCGAGGTAGGAGATACGCAGTATTTT. Translated: CASSRGLAFEVGDTQYF. The full variable domain, rest sourced from reference TRBV18 and TRBJ2-3, is NAGVMQNPRHLVRRRGQEARLRCSPMKGHSHVYWYRQLPEEGLKFMVYLQKENIIDESGMPKERFSAEFPKEGPSILRIQQVVRGDSAAYFCASSRGLAFEVGDTQYFGPGTRLTVL.

This chain uses TRBV6-6 with TRBJ1-4; 7 bases align to TRBD1. Germline CDR1 and CDR2: MNHNY and SVGAGI (reference sequence). The CDR3 is 15 amino acids. J was trimmed by 3 bases and V by 2 bases; bases with no gene match: 3. This chain's CDR3 is CASSYPGTANEKLFF. CDR3 nucleotides: TGTGCCAGCAGTTACCCTGGGACAGCTAATGAAAAACTGTTTTTT.

This clone has only a few counts. The sample has other DNA sequences that encode this CDR3 too. The rearrangement links TRBV5-1 to TRBJ1-1, with 8 bases identical to TRBD1. This CDR3 contains 15 residues. The germline CDR1 and CDR2 sequences are SGHRS and YFSETQ. V trimming: 4 bases; J trimming: 0 bases; junction bases outside the gene matches: 5. CDR3 in DNA: TGCGCCAGCAGCCCCGGACAGGGAATGAACACTGAAGCTTTCTTT. Translation gives CASSPGQGMNTEAFF.